The entry below gives a single TCR beta chain sequence along with its context. Its target is not known. Libraries were UMI-labeled 5' RACE TRB cDNA. TCRdb re-called the 5' RACE reads; every CDR3 protein appears as one record, without DNA. The table lists 100,000 to 150,000 distinct CDR3 sequences. This entry is derived from a study of CXCR3-negative and CXCR3-positive naive CD8 T cells. Study results and limitations: Similarly elevated diversity marked both naive subsets, with memory CD8+ cells showing far lower diversity. In naive cells, CXCR3-negative and CXCR3-positive subsets had similar TRBV-TRBJ usage; memory cells differed. The study found more hydrophobic TRB CDR3s in CXCR3-positive naive cells than in CXCR3-negative naive cells.

The CDR3 totals 15 residues. CDR1 is LGHNA, CDR2 YSLEER, per germline. Cells that were CD45RO-CCR7+CD27+CD95- constituted naive CD8+ T cells. The clonotype comes from a human donor in good health. Some clones in this sample may be carry-over from other donors' samples. The sample consisted of naive CXCR3- CD8+ T cells from blood. Subset specified: CD45RO-CCR7+CD27+CD95- naive CD8+ T cells lacking CXCR3 (TNR3-). This rearrangement joins TRBV4-3 to TRBJ1-2. CDR3 protein: CASSQEFGNSYGYTF.